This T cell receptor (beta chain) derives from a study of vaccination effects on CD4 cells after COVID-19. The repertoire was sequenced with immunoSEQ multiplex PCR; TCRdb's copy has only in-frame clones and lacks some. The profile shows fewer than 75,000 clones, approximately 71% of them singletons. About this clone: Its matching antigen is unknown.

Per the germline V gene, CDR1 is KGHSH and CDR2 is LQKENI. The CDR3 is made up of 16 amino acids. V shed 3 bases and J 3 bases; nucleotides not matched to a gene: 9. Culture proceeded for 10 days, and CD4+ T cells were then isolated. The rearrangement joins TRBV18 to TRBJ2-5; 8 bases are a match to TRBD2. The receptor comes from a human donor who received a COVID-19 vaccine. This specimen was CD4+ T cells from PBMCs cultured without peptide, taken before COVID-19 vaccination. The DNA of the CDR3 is TGTGCCAGCTCACCCGCTAGAAGCGGGGGAGAAGAGACCCAGTACTTC. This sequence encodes CASSPARSGGEETQYF.